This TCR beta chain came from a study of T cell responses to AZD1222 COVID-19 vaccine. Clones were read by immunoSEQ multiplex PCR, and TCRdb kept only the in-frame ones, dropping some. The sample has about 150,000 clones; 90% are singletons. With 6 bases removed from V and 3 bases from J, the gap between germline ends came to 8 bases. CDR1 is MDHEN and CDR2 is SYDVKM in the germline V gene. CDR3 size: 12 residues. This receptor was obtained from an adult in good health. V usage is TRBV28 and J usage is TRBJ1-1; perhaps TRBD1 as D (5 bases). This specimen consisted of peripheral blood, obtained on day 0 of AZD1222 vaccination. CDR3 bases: TGTGCCAGCAGGGGGGGTTACACTGAAGCTTTCTTT. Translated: CASRGGYTEAFF.